This T cell receptor (beta chain) derives from a study of T cell responses to AZD1222 COVID-19 vaccine. Notes on the study in general: It should be noted that donors were predominantly white British and more often female, and clonal diversity was possibly underestimated.

Recipients boosted at about 4 weeks or about 12 weeks are pooled. The V segment lost 4 bases and the J segment 3 bases; nucleotides outside the gene matches: 8. Germline CDR1 LGHDT, CDR2 YNNKEL (reference sequence). The CDR3 runs 16 residues. The protocol was immunoSEQ multiplex PCR, while the TCRdb copy is restricted to in-frame clones and leaves out a portion. This table holds about 180,000 clones, approximately 91% found once. Concerning this clone itself: Its antigen is unknown.

The V and J genes are TRBV3-1 (or the pseudogene TRBV3-2) and TRBJ1-3; 8 nucleotides line up with TRBD1. The specimen comprised peripheral blood, sampled 28 days after the second AZD1222 dose. This TCR was sampled from an adult who received the AZD1222 COVID-19 vaccine. CDR3 loop: CASSLGGTGRGNTIYF. DNA for the CDR3: TGTGCCAGCAGCCTTGGGGGGACAGGTCGTGGAAACACCATATATTTT.